Listed below are T cell receptor beta chains from one sample, sequenced in a study of shared clonotypes between healthy human individuals. This table comes from immunoSEQ multiplex PCR, and its TCRdb copy is limited to in-frame clones, with some not included. The table lists around 1,000,000 clones, roughly 80% of them singletons. Sequences were obtained from memory CD4+ T cells from PBMCs. The receptors were gathered from a man younger than 35 in good health. Some clones in this sample may be carry-over from other donors' samples. The CDR3 runs from the conserved cysteine through the conserved F or W. D genes are given only for firm matches. Some rows mark clone size as missing; the rest say once, few, many or name a class of expanded clone.

CDR3nt	CDR3aa	v_gene	d_gene	abundance	j_gene
TGTGCCAGCAGTGCGCTAGCGGGAACCGAGCAGTACTTC	CASSALAGTEQYF	TRBV6-4	TRBD2	-	TRBJ2-7
TGTGCCAGCAGCTTAGCGTTCTATGGCTACACCTTC	CASSLAFYGYTF	TRBV7-2	-	once	TRBJ1-2
TGCGCCAGCACTGGGACAGGGTCTAACGAGCAGTACTTC	CASTGTGSNEQYF	TRBV5-1	TRBD1	-	TRBJ2-7
TGCGCCAGCAGCTTGGACCCGGCGAATGAGCAGTTCTTC	CASSLDPANEQFF	TRBV5-1	-	-	TRBJ2-1
TGTGCCAGCAGTGAGACCCACTCTGGGGCCAACGTCCTGACTTTC	CASSETHSGANVLTF	TRBV2	-	-	TRBJ2-6
TGTGCCAGTGGAGGACAGGGGGTCTACACTGAAGCTTTCTTT	CASGGQGVYTEAFF	TRBV19	TRBD1	-	TRBJ1-1
TGCGCCAGCAGCACTACAGGGAGTGGGAATGAGCAGTTCTTC	CASSTTGSGNEQFF	TRBV5-1	-	-	TRBJ2-1
TGTGCCAGCAGCTTATGGGGGTCCACTGAAGCTTTCTTT	CASSLWGSTEAFF	TRBV7-2	-	-	TRBJ1-1
TGTGCCAGCAGCTCCAGTATCTGGGCCCGGGGCAATCAGCCCCAGCATTTT	CASSSSIWARGNQPQHF	TRBV11-3	-	-	TRBJ1-5
TGTGCCAGCAGCTTAGCGCCAGTAGAGTACACTGAAGCTTTCTTT	CASSLAPVEYTEAFF	TRBV7-2	-	few	TRBJ1-1
TGCAGCGTAGGACAGGGGACTACAGATACGCAGTATTTT	CSVGQGTTDTQYF	TRBV29-1	TRBD1	-	TRBJ2-3
TGTGCCAGCAGGGGGGGGGATCCCTACGAGCAGTACTTC	CASRGGDPYEQYF	TRBV7-2	TRBD2	-	TRBJ2-7
TGCAGCGTCGCCGGACAGGGGGCTATGGACACCGGGGAGCTGTTTTTT	CSVAGQGAMDTGELFF	TRBV29-1	TRBD1	-	TRBJ2-2
TGTGCCAGCAGCTTGTTTGGGACAGCGAGAAACACCATATATTTT	CASSLFGTARNTIYF	TRBV5-6	TRBD1	once	TRBJ1-3
TGTGCCAGCAGCGGAAGCGGGATAAGCTCCTACGAGCAGTACTTC	CASSGSGISSYEQYF	TRBV5-4	TRBD2	few	TRBJ2-7
TGTGCCAGCAGCCAACGGGAGACCCAGTACTTC	CASSQRETQYF	TRBV7-6	-	-	TRBJ2-5
TGTGCCAGCTCGGGGGGATACCATCAGCCCCAGCATTTT	CASSGGYHQPQHF	TRBV18	-	-	TRBJ1-5
TGTGCCAGCAGCTTGTTCGGGGGGAGTAACTATGGCTACACCTTC	CASSLFGGSNYGYTF	TRBV5-6	-	-	TRBJ1-2
TGTGCCAGCAACCCTTCCCCGGGACTCGTCACAGATACGCAGTATTTT	CASNPSPGLVTDTQYF	TRBV5-4	-	-	TRBJ2-3
TGCGCCAGCAGCTTGTTGTCTAGCGGATACAATGAGCAGTTCTTC	CASSLLSSGYNEQFF	TRBV5-1	TRBD2	-	TRBJ2-1
TGTGCCAGCAGTACCCTAGGGACGGCCAACTCTGGAAACACCATATATTTT	CASSTLGTANSGNTIYF	TRBV4-2	-	-	TRBJ1-3
TGTGCCAGCAACAACGACAACTATGGCTACACCTTC	CASNNDNYGYTF	TRBV6-1	-	-	TRBJ1-2
TGTGCCGGCCATATAGGGGGGGGGATCAATCAGCCCCAGCATTTT	CAGHIGGGINQPQHF	TRBV4-2	-	many	TRBJ1-5
TGTGCCAGCACCCACAGCTCCTACGAGCAGTACTTC	CASTHSSYEQYF	TRBV7-2	-	-	TRBJ2-7
TGCGCCAGCAGCCTGGGACTAGCGGGACGGGAAGATACGCAGTATTTT	CASSLGLAGREDTQYF	TRBV5-1	TRBD2	-	TRBJ2-3
TGTGCCAGCTCACCTATCGGACAGACTTCTAACAATCAGCCCCAGCATTTT	CASSPIGQTSNNQPQHF	TRBV18	-	once	TRBJ1-5
TGTGCCAGCAGTTCCCCGGGACTAGCGGGAGGGCGATCTAGCACAGATACGCAGTATTTT	CASSSPGLAGGRSSTDTQYF	TRBV28	TRBD2	-	TRBJ2-3
TGCGCCAGCAGTCGAGATTCAACTAATGAAAAACTGTTTTTT	CASSRDSTNEKLFF	TRBV5-1	-	-	TRBJ1-4
TGTGCCAGCAGCTTAGAAGAATGGGGGTCGATCTCTGGAAACACCATATATTTT	CASSLEEWGSISGNTIYF	TRBV11-2	-	-	TRBJ1-3
TGTGCCAGCAGCTTAGGCCCTAGCGGACAAGTTTACAATGAGCAGTTCTTC	CASSLGPSGQVYNEQFF	TRBV7-3	TRBD2	-	TRBJ2-1
TGCGCCAGCAGCCCTCTATGGGGGAGGGTGAACATCGGGGAGCTGTTTTTT	CASSPLWGRVNIGELFF	TRBV5-1	TRBD2	-	TRBJ2-2
TGTGCCAGCAGCCAAGTAGGGGGTGGAACTAATGAAAAACTGTTTTTT	CASSQVGGGTNEKLFF	TRBV4-2	-	-	TRBJ1-4
TGTGCCAGCAGCCTACAGTATAATGAAAAACTGTTTTTT	CASSLQYNEKLFF	TRBV5-8	-	-	TRBJ1-4
TGTGCCAGCAGTCCCCATAGCGGAGGCTACAATGAGCAGTTCTTC	CASSPHSGGYNEQFF	TRBV28	-	-	TRBJ2-1
TGTGCCAGCAGTAGGGACATGGGACAAGAGACCCAGTACTTC	CASSRDMGQETQYF	TRBV6-6	-	-	TRBJ2-5
TGTGCCAGCAGCTTAGTGGGACAGTCAGCAAACACTGAAGCTTTCTTT	CASSLVGQSANTEAFF	TRBV7-9	TRBD1	few	TRBJ1-1
TGTGCCAGCAGCCTCCGGGACAGCCTAGGAGAGACCCAGTACTTC	CASSLRDSLGETQYF	TRBV28	TRBD1	-	TRBJ2-5
TGTGCCAGCAGCCCTCGTGCCACCTACAATGAGCAGTTCTTC	CASSPRATYNEQFF	TRBV7-8	-	many	TRBJ2-1
TGTGCCAGCAGCAAAGACGGCACGGCCACAGATACGCAGTATTTT	CASSKDGTATDTQYF	TRBV5-4	-	-	TRBJ2-3
TGTGCCAGCAGCTTGATGGGGGAATCCGGGGAGCTGTTTTTT	CASSLMGESGELFF	TRBV5-5	-	-	TRBJ2-2
TGTGCCAGCCGCTCAGGCGGGAGGGGTCGAGAGACCCAGTACTTC	CASRSGGRGRETQYF	TRBV6-1	TRBD2	-	TRBJ2-5
TGTGCCAGCAGTTTGACCGCGGTTAACTATGGCTACACCTTC	CASSLTAVNYGYTF	TRBV28	-	-	TRBJ1-2
TGTGCCAGCATTGGCAATGAGCAGTTCTTC	CASIGNEQFF	TRBV28	-	few	TRBJ2-1
TGCGCCAGCAGCAACAGGGGCCCACTAGCCAAAAACATTCAGTACTTC	CASSNRGPLAKNIQYF	TRBV4-1	TRBD1	-	TRBJ2-4
TGCGCCAGCAGCGGAGCGGGACACCCAGATACGCAGTATTTT	CASSGAGHPDTQYF	TRBV5-1	-	-	TRBJ2-3
TGTGCCAGCAGCGTAGGGGGACAGAGCTCCTATAATTCACCCCTCCACTTT	CASSVGGQSSYNSPLHF	TRBV9	TRBD1	many	TRBJ1-6
TGTGCCAGCAGTTTTCAGCGGGTTGCCTACAATGAGCAGTTCTTC	CASSFQRVAYNEQFF	TRBV28	-	-	TRBJ2-1
TGTGCCAGCTCATCTACAGGGGGCAATGAGCAGTTCTTC	CASSSTGGNEQFF	TRBV18	TRBD1	-	TRBJ2-1
TGTGCCAGTACGGGTCGGTACACTGAAGCTTTCTTT	CASTGRYTEAFF	TRBV19	-	-	TRBJ1-1
TGTGCCACCGGGAAGGGAAACAATGAAAAACTGTTTTTT	CATGKGNNEKLFF	TRBV15	-	-	TRBJ1-4
TGTGCCAGCTCACCAAGGGGTCGGACCGTCGCCAGGTATGAGCAGTTCTTC	CASSPRGRTVARYEQFF	TRBV18	-	-	TRBJ2-1